One and the same sample provided the 32 T cell receptor beta chains below, sequenced in a study of cytomegalovirus exposure and HLA in healthy donors. This PCR relied on a set of 60 Vbeta primers and 13 Jbeta primers. The data were produced by immunoSEQ multiplex PCR, yet TCRdb's version contains in-frame clones alone and is incomplete. The profile shows 30,000 to 40,000 clones, roughly three quarters of them singletons. Sequenced sample: PBMCs. The source of these receptors is a woman in her twenties or thirties in good health and CMV-seropositive.

This chain links TRBV28 with TRBJ2-3; 11 bases map to TRBD2. This CDR3 has 20 amino acids. Germline values: CDR1 MDHEN, CDR2 SYDVKM. V was pared by 5 bases and J by 0 bases, with 16 bases of the junction left unmatched. CDR3 in amino acids: CASSLPPGLADLSSTDTQYF. CDR3 bases: TGTGCCAGCAGTCTGCCCCCGGGACTAGCGGATCTCTCTAGCACAGATACGCAGTATTTT.

V usage is TRBV19 and J usage is TRBJ2-5, with D possibly matching TRBD1 (7 bases). The V gene lost 1 base and the J gene lost 1 base, with 10 bases spanning the gap. The CDR3 sequence is 15 residues long. Germline CDR1 reads LNHDA; CDR2 reads SQIVND (reference sequence). CDR3 in DNA: TGTGCCAGTAGTATAGGGCGGGACAGCCAAGAGACCCAGTACTTC. Amino acids: CASSIGRDSQETQYF.

The chain employs TRBV28 and TRBJ2-7, with TRBD1 matching 8 bases. Trimming at V came to 5 bases and at J to 6 bases, leaving 12 bases not matched to a gene. This CDR3 has 15 residues. CDR1 is MDHEN and CDR2 is SYDVKM in the germline V gene. The CDR3 spells CASSPHPGGRSEQYF. The CDR3 coding sequence is TGTGCCAGCAGTCCTCACCCAGGGGGCCGGAGCGAGCAGTACTTC. The entire variable domain, with the rest obtained from reference TRBV28 and TRBJ2-7, is as follows: DVKVTQSSRYLVKRTGEKVFLECVQDMDHENMFWYRQDPGLGLRLIYFSYDVKMKEKGDIPEGYSVSREKKERFSLILESASTNQTSMYLCASSPHPGGRSEQYFGPGTRLTVT.

The rearrangement links TRBV29-1 to TRBJ1-2, with a weak D call TRBD1 (6 bases). Trimming shortened V by 4 bases and J by 7 bases, and 19 bases separated the two germline ends. The CDR3 spans 14 residues. The germline V gene encodes CDR1 SQVTM and CDR2 ANQGSEA. CDR3 nucleotide sequence: TGCAGCGTTGCGGACAGCGCCCTAATGGGTGGCTACACCTTC. Translated: CSVADSALMGGYTF.

V and J are TRBV5-1 and TRBJ2-3; 10 bases are shared with TRBD2. CDR1 SGHRS and CDR2 YFSETQ come from the germline V gene. V lost 0 bases, J lost 1 base, and 2 bases stayed unmatched. CDR3 length equals 16 residues. The CDR3 region is CASSLELAGGTDTQYF. The CDR3 DNA reads as TGCGCCAGCAGCTTGGAGCTAGCGGGAGGCACAGATACGCAGTATTTT.

V gene TRBV7-2 combines with J gene TRBJ1-2, with D hard to call. With 6 bases removed from V and 3 bases from J, the gap between germline ends came to 11 bases. CDR1 SGHTA and CDR2 FQGNSA come from the germline V gene. This CDR3 has 13 amino acids. The DNA of the CDR3 is TGTGCCAGCAGAGATCCGGGATACTATGGCTACACCTTC. This translates into CASRDPGYYGYTF. Complete variable domain (other parts from reference TRBV7-2 and TRBJ1-2): GAGVSQSPSNKVTEKGKDVELRCDPISGHTALYWYRQSLGQGLEFLIYFQGNSAPDKSGLPSDRFSAERTGGSVSTLTIQRTQQEDSAVYLCASRDPGYYGYTFGSGTRLTVV.

The J gene is TRBJ2-5, the V gene TRBV30, with no clear D. The J call is in doubt because the DNA end fits TRBJ2-7 better. Per germline, CDR1 GTSNPN and CDR2 SVGIG (reference sequence). CDR3 length: 13 residues. CDR3 DNA sequence: TGTGCCTGCACCCGTGTCAACAACTACGAGCAGTACTTC. This gives the protein CACTRVNNYEQYF.

This sequence joins TRBV5-4 and TRBJ2-3, with 10 bases fitting TRBD1. V lost 4 bases and J lost 3; bases outside the gene matches: 5. The CDR3 loop spans 15 amino acids. Germline V gene lookup returns CDR1 SGHNT and CDR2 YYREEE (reference sequence). CDR3 amino acids: CASSGQGVGTDTQYF. CDR3 DNA sequence: TGTGCCAGCAGCGGACAGGGGGTAGGAACAGATACGCAGTATTTT.

The rearrangement uses TRBV27 and TRBJ1-2, with D hard to call. This CDR3 has 14 residues. V dropped 3 bases and J dropped 2 bases, with 10 bases sitting between them. The germline gives CDR1 MNHEY, CDR2 SMNVEV (reference sequence). This CDR3 is CASSFQRGNYGYTF. DNA of the CDR3: TGTGCCAGCAGTTTCCAGAGAGGCAACTATGGCTACACCTTC.

A few counts support this clone. V gene TRBV15 combines with J gene TRBJ2-5, with 15 bases identical to TRBD2. The germline gives CDR1 LNHNV, CDR2 YYDKDF (reference sequence). V shed 1 base and J 2 bases; nucleotides not matched to a gene: 5. This CDR3 spans 18 amino acids. CDR3: CATSRAPGTSGGQETQYF. CDR3 nucleotide sequence: TGTGCCACCAGCAGAGCCCCCGGGACTAGCGGGGGGCAAGAGACCCAGTACTTC.

This clone was counted only a few times. The rearrangement joins TRBV4-2 to TRBJ2-5; D perhaps matches TRBD2 (6 bases). The tail of the sequence fits TRBJ2-7 better, so the J call may be wrong. The CDR3 consists of 17 residues. Per the germline V gene, CDR1 is LGHNA and CDR2 is YNFKEQ. CDR3 in amino acids: CASSQELATAGSNEQYF. CDR3 nucleotide sequence: TGTGCCAGCAGCCAAGAACTCGCCACGGCCGGGAGCAACGAGCAGTACTTC.

The chain has TRBV7-6 and TRBJ2-7, with D unclear. Germline V gene sequence: CDR1 SGHVS, CDR2 FNYEAQ. This CDR3 has 14 amino acids. V was shortened by 4 bases and J by 0 bases, with 10 bases between the two germline ends. CDR3 sequence (DNA): TGTGCCAGCAGCTACGGGTCGGGCTCCTACGAGCAGTACTTC. Encoded protein: CASSYGSGSYEQYF.

This chain links TRBV30 with TRBJ1-2; D not resolved. Germline loops: CDR1 GTSNPN, CDR2 SVGIG (reference sequence). The V end lost 5 bases, the J end lost 3 bases, and 16 bases lay between the germline ends. This CDR3 has 14 residues. The CDR3 DNA is TGTGCCTGGTCCGGAGGGTGGTATGACTATGGCTACACCTTC. Its protein is CAWSGGWYDYGYTF.

In its sample, this clone was seen a few times. The V gene is TRBV2, the J gene TRBJ1-5, with TRBD1 matching 7 bases. This CDR3 is 13 amino acids long. The V segment lost 2 bases and the J segment 6 bases; nucleotides outside the gene matches: 1. Germline CDR1 is SNHLY and CDR2 is FYNNEI. As DNA, the CDR3 is TGTGCCAGCAGTGAAAGGGGGCTTCAGCCCCAGCATTTT. Protein product: CASSERGLQPQHF.

V and J are TRBV2 and TRBJ2-3, with a tentative D call TRBD2 (7 bases). Germline values: CDR1 SNHLY, CDR2 FYNNEI. The CDR3 totals 13 residues. Deletions cut 11 bases from V and 0 bases from J, with 12 bases between. CDR3 amino acids: CAGGGRSTDTQYF. The DNA of the CDR3 is TGTGCCGGGGGGGGCAGAAGCACAGATACGCAGTATTTT.

The chain has TRBV6-5 and TRBJ2-6; D may be TRBD1 (6 bases). Germline V gives CDR1 MNHEY, CDR2 SVGAGI. The CDR3 runs to 15 residues. V was cut by 6 bases and J by 1 base, with 10 bases left in between. The CDR3 DNA follows: TGTGCCAGCAGCCAACAGGGTTCTGGGGCCAACGTCCTGACTTTC. It is translated as CASSQQGSGANVLTF.

This chain links TRBV6-4 with TRBJ2-3, with TRBD2 matching over 9 bases. The V and J ends lost 6 bases and 4 bases, in that order; junction bases with no gene match: 8. The germline CDR1 and CDR2 sequences are MRHNA and SNTAGT. This CDR3 is built from 15 residues. The CDR3 is CASSESGRNSDTQYF. CDR3 DNA: TGTGCCAGCAGCGAGAGCGGGAGGAACTCAGATACGCAGTATTTT.

The rearrangement joins TRBV2 to TRBJ2-1; TRBD2 agrees at 12 bases. The CDR3 is made up of 15 amino acids. Looked up from germline, CDR1 is SNHLY and CDR2 is FYNNEI. The V segment lost 8 bases and the J segment 6 bases; nucleotides outside the gene matches: 8. CDR3 bases: TGTGCCAGCTGCGGGCTAGCGGGGGGGTTCAATGAGCAGTTCTTC. It codes for CASCGLAGGFNEQFF.

The chain couples TRBV7-8 to TRBJ1-5; tentatively, D is TRBD1 (5 bases). This CDR3 is built from 17 residues. Trimming stripped 0 bases from V and 1 base from J, with 13 bases between. Germline CDR1 and CDR2: SGHVS and FQNEAQ. As DNA, the CDR3 is TGTGCCAGCAGCTTAGCGCCCGGGGGAGGGAGCAATCAGCCCCAGCATTTT. It encodes CASSLAPGGGSNQPQHF.

The chain has TRBV9 and TRBJ2-5, with TRBD2 matching 10 bases. V was clipped by 0 bases and J by 4 bases; unmatched bases: 3. Germline V lookup: CDR1 SGDLS, CDR2 YYNGEE. This CDR3 has 15 amino acids. Written as DNA, the CDR3 is TGTGCCAGCAGCGTAGCTTTAGCGGGAGGAGAGACCCAGTACTTC. Encoded protein: CASSVALAGGETQYF. Drawing the rest from reference TRBV9 and TRBJ2-5, the complete variable domain is DSGVTQTPKHLITATGQRVTLRCSPRSGDLSVYWYQQSLDQGLQFLIQYYNGEERAKGNILERFSAQQFPDLHSELNLSSLELGDSALYFCASSVALAGGETQYFGPGTRLLVL.

V and J are TRBV19 and TRBJ1-2; tentatively, D is TRBD1 (6 bases). There are 16 residues in the CDR3. Trimming took 5 bases from V and 0 from J, leaving 16 bases between them. Germline CDR1 reads LNHDA; CDR2 reads SQIVND (reference sequence). This CDR3 is CASSADRAKPNYGYTF. The CDR3 DNA is TGTGCCAGTAGTGCGGACAGAGCCAAGCCTAACTATGGCTACACCTTC.

The V and J genes are TRBV7-6 and TRBJ1-5, with D uncertain. The V end was cut by 4 bases, the J end by 0 bases, with 19 bases between. Germline V CDR1 and CDR2: SGHVS, FNYEAQ. The CDR3 is 18 amino acids. CDR3 loop: CASSYPDAGVHSNQPQHF. The CDR3 nucleotides read TGTGCCAGCAGCTATCCCGACGCCGGGGTCCATAGCAATCAGCCCCAGCATTTT.

CDR3 coding DNA: TGTGCCAGCAGTTCCGACCAAGAGACCCAGTACTTC. It encodes CASSSDQETQYF. V and J are TRBV28 and TRBJ2-5; D is unclear. The CDR3 length is 12 residues. V lost 4 bases and J lost 0, with 3 bases in between. The germline V gene has CDR1 MDHEN and CDR2 SYDVKM.

This rearrangement joins TRBV7-6 to TRBJ2-1, with a possible D match to TRBD1 (6 bases). Trimming took off 3 bases at V and 8 bases at J, with 14 bases between the two ends. Germline CDR1 SGHVS, CDR2 FNYEAQ. The CDR3 is 14 residues long. CDR3 residues: CASSFSQGSDEQFF. The DNA of the CDR3 is TGTGCCAGCAGCTTTTCGCAGGGGAGCGATGAGCAGTTCTTC.

The genes are TRBV28 and TRBJ2-5; D gene uncertain. The J call could be wrong; TRBJ2-7 is a better fit for the DNA end. The germline gives CDR1 MDHEN, CDR2 SYDVKM. The CDR3 length is 11 residues. CDR3: CASTSYYEQYF. CDR3 coding DNA: TGTGCCAGCACCTCCTACTACGAGCAGTACTTC.

The chain employs TRBV5-6 and TRBJ2-4; D possibly corresponds to TRBD1 (7 bases). V lost 4 bases and J 5 bases, leaving 16 bases between the germline ends. CDR1 is SGHDT, CDR2 YYEEEE, per germline. The length of the CDR3 is 15 residues. CDR3 protein: CASSQGGRAQNIQYF. The CDR3 nucleotides are TGTGCCAGCAGCCAGGGGGGAAGGGCCCAAAACATTCAGTACTTC.

This clone was counted a few times. The rearrangement links TRBV5-1 to TRBJ1-4; possible D gene TRBD1, 5 bases. Per germline, CDR1 SGHRS and CDR2 YFSETQ. The CDR3 contains 14 residues. Deletions cut 4 bases from V and 5 bases from J, with 12 bases between. In nucleotides, the CDR3 is TGCGCCAGCAGCGGGGGACTGAAAAATGAAAAACTGTTTTTT. Translating gives CASSGGLKNEKLFF.

In the case of this clone: Other nucleotide sequences from this sample produce the same CDR3. The chain carries TRBV5-5 and TRBJ1-1; unclear D gene. Germline V lookup: CDR1 SGHKS, CDR2 YYEKEE (reference sequence). CDR3 size: 14 residues. V was shortened by 0 bases and J by 1 base, with 7 bases between the two germline ends. This CDR3 reads CASSLDVANTEAFF. DNA of the CDR3: TGTGCCAGCAGCTTGGATGTAGCGAACACTGAAGCTTTCTTT.

This clone was counted only a few times. J is TRBJ1-6 and V is TRBV6-1, with 9 bases lining up with TRBD1. The junction had 6 bases not matched to a gene; V was cut back by 6 bases and J by 6 bases. This CDR3 is 15 amino acids long. Germline-derived CDR1 and CDR2 are MNHNS and SASEGT. The CDR3 coding sequence is TGTGCCAGCAGCGAGCCGACAGGGGGTAATTCACCCCTCCACTTT. The encoded protein is CASSEPTGGNSPLHF.

The DNA for the CDR3 is TGTGCCAGCAGCCCGAGTCCCGGCAATGAGCAGTTCTTC. The encoded protein is CASSPSPGNEQFF. V and J are TRBV7-2 and TRBJ2-1; no clear D. There are 13 residues in the CDR3. V was clipped by 5 bases and J by 6 bases, with 11 bases between them. Per germline, CDR1 SGHTA and CDR2 FQGNSA.

The V call is TRBV18, the J call TRBJ1-2, with D perhaps matching TRBD1 (5 bases). The V gene lost 3 bases and the J gene lost 0 bases, with 11 bases spanning the gap. This CDR3 has 15 amino acids. Germline lookup yields CDR1 KGHSH and CDR2 LQKENI. The CDR3 sequence: CASSPGGISNYGYTF. The CDR3 nucleotides are TGTGCCAGCTCACCGGGGGGGATCTCTAACTATGGCTACACCTTC.

The J gene is TRBJ2-7, the V gene TRBV27; TRBD1 matches at 9 bases. J gave up 2 bases and V 4 bases, and 6 bases lay outside the gene matches. The CDR3 is 15 residues long. Germline values: CDR1 MNHEY, CDR2 SMNVEV (reference sequence). CDR3 in amino acids: CASSSPGQGTYEQYF. CDR3 in DNA: TGTGCCAGCAGTTCCCCGGGACAGGGAACCTACGAGCAGTACTTC.